This TCR beta chain was sequenced in a study of T cell responses to AZD1222 COVID-19 vaccine. The CDR3 totals 12 residues. The ends were cut back, 2 bases at V and 9 bases at J, with 8 bases in the middle. With regard to this clone: The antigen is not known.

Study-wide results and caveats: Spike-specific TCR breadth and depth were elevated following two AZD1222 doses. Samples come after the peak T cell response, not at day 14. Of spike-specific TCRs, nearly half reportedly target regions left unmutated in variants. Vaccine-associated CD4 TCRs ranged over spike, dominating at 160-218 and 743-854.

Generated by immunoSEQ multiplex PCR, the TCRdb table keeps only in-frame clones and is missing some. The table includes some 100,000 clones, approximately 90% detected once. The sequencing used peripheral blood, collected on day 0 of AZD1222 vaccination. The receptor was derived from an adult in good health. The gene calls are TRBV12-3 or TRBV12-4 and TRBJ2-1; no clear D gene. CDR3 protein: CASSLFRGEQFF. The CDR3 coding sequence is TGTGCCAGCAGTTTATTTCGCGGTGAGCAGTTCTTC.